These T cell receptor beta chains were read from a single sample in a study of patients and donors after allogeneic stem cell transplantation. TCRdb passed the RT-PCR reads through MiXCR, listing each CDR3 protein once. The sample carries about 200,000 distinct CDR3 sequences, 41% recorded once. The specimen was blood, either unsorted or a sorted T cell fraction (not recorded which). These receptors all come from a human donor who was either an allogeneic HSCT recipient or a stem cell or donor lymphocyte infusion donor (not recorded which). It is not recorded whose cells these are; they may come from a transplant donor. CDR3s include the opening cysteine and the closing phenylalanine or tryptophan. Each record gives: V gene, J gene, CDR3 protein.

>TRBV28|TRBJ2-3
CASSAGRVEADTQYF
>TRBV6-1|TRBJ1-3
CASSEQDGVGNTIYF
>TRBV30|TRBJ1-1
CAWSVRRENTEAFF
>TRBV12-3/TRBV12-4|TRBJ2-7
CASSSPRGGIGLAVAEQYF
>TRBV7-2|TRBJ2-3
CASSFSRTDTQYF
>TRBV4-2|TRBJ1-5
CASSQDHRGSNQPQHF
>TRBV4-3|TRBJ2-1
CASSPNPASFSHNEQFF
>TRBV5-1|TRBJ2-1
CASTDGGENEQFF
>TRBV28|TRBJ1-2
CASSSGDNGYTF
>TRBV29-1|TRBJ1-1
CSALPSPAYTEAFF
>TRBV7-9|TRBJ1-1
CASSNRGEMAEAFF
>TRBV2|TRBJ2-1
CASFSTSGLYNEQFF
>TRBV15|TRBJ2-1
CATGGRTNEQFF
>TRBV15|TRBJ1-2
CATSRDRTGTNYGYTF
>TRBV19|TRBJ2-1
CASSITSGRTNITLNNEQFF
>TRBV11-2|TRBJ1-2
CASSLEALHYGYTF
>TRBV4-3|TRBJ2-1
CASSSRDSGRAAEQFF
>TRBV20-1|TRBJ2-7
CSASRQITYEQYF
>TRBV6-5|TRBJ2-2
CASSYPGAGELFF
>TRBV28|TRBJ2-1
CASNDQGQGRGNEQFF
>TRBV12-3/TRBV12-4|TRBJ2-1
CASSGRTYNEQFF
>TRBV4-1|TRBJ1-2
CASSREREGRHYTF
>TRBV4-1|TRBJ2-1
CASSQLGLAGSPNEQFF
>TRBV2|TRBJ2-1
CASSGTSGTYEQFF
>TRBV20-1|TRBJ1-2
CSARASGWGYTF
>TRBV21-1|TRBJ2-5
CASSKSGRNQETQYF
>TRBV27|TRBJ2-7
CASSLSLAGTDEQYF
>TRBV7-2|TRBJ1-2
CASSLEAANYGYTF
>TRBV18|TRBJ1-5
CASSPRSNQPQHF
>TRBV28|TRBJ2-1
CASNLGDEQFF
>TRBV7-9|TRBJ2-5
CASSLDRTSQETQYF
>TRBV5-1|TRBJ2-1
CASSPGLNNEQFF
>TRBV7-6|TRBJ1-2
CASSFSRGLNYTF
>TRBV4-3|TRBJ2-3
CASSPRSGALTDTQYF
>TRBV12-3/TRBV12-4|TRBJ1-1
CASSEFRGNTEAFF
>TRBV27|TRBJ1-5
CASSLGAGVQPQHF
>TRBV5-1|TRBJ2-2
CASSLVRSNTGELFF
>TRBV15|TRBJ2-7
CATSGGIAKEQYF
>TRBV9|TRBJ1-4
CASSVGPKGSLFF
>TRBV9|TRBJ2-7
CASSVATTSYEQYF
>TRBV21-1|TRBJ1-1
CASTPGNGEAFF
>TRBV28|TRBJ1-5
CASSLWAGTGEQPQHF
>TRBV9|TRBJ2-3
CASSEAPGREYTDTQYF
>TRBV28|TRBJ2-2
CASGAHTGELFF
>TRBV6-4|TRBJ2-1
CASSEEGADPSNEQFF
>TRBV11-1|TRBJ2-7
CASSPPGLSYEQYF
>TRBV6-2/TRBV6-3|TRBJ1-5
CASSGQVHNQPQHF
>TRBV27|TRBJ2-1
CASSLWAGVFNEQFF
>TRBV6-5|TRBJ2-2
CASSYSIGGGQNTGELFF
>TRBV12-3/TRBV12-4|TRBJ1-1
CASSLGHGNTEAFF
>TRBV6-5|TRBJ1-1
CASSYLEGSEAFF
>TRBV15|TRBJ1-4
CATGYTNEKLFF
>TRBV4-3|TRBJ2-3
CASSLGGGGVDTQYF